The rows below give T cell receptor beta chains drawn from one sample of a study of Graves' ophthalmopathy and Graves' hyperthyroidism. Each CDR3 protein is one row after TCRdb ran MiXCR on the multiplex PCR reads. The sample carries over a million distinct CDR3 sequences, 35% to 40% recorded once. The sample consisted of peripheral blood or thyroid tissue (not recorded which). All receptors derive from an adult man with Graves' hyperthyroidism. The CDR3 runs from the conserved cysteine through the conserved F or W. The order of the fields is clone size, D gene, V gene, J gene, CDR3 DNA, CDR3 protein. A D gene is named only where the DNA matches it firmly. Clone size appears in some rows only: once, few, many, or a class for an expanded clone.

>many|NA|TRBV29-1|TRBJ2-6
TGCAGCGTTGAATGGGGACAAAGCTCTGGGGCCAACGTCCTGACTTTC
CSVEWGQSSGANVLTF
>many|NA|TRBV7-6|TRBJ2-5
TGTGCCAGCAGCTATCAGGGAATTCGAGAGACCCAGTACTTC
CASSYQGIRETQYF
>many|TRBD2|TRBV7-2|TRBJ2-2
TGTGCCAGCAGCCTCCGAGTGACTAGCGCCGGGGAGCTGTTTTTT
CASSLRVTSAGELFF
>few|TRBD1|TRBV12-3/TRBV12-4|TRBJ2-7
TGTGCCAGCAGTTTTGATTTTGTTTCGGACAGGGGCTACGAGCAGTACTTC
CASSFDFVSDRGYEQYF
>few|NA|TRBV24-1|TRBJ2-2
TGTGCCACAGCCCCCGGACAGAAGAACACCGGGGAGCTGTTTTTT
CATAPGQKNTGELFF
>NA|NA|TRBV2|TRBJ2-2
TGTGCCAGCAGTGGAAGGCAGGGGCGAGCCGGGGAGCTGTTTTTT
CASSGRQGRAGELFF
>NA|NA|TRBV10-3|TRBJ1-5
TGTGCCACCACCCCCCCGGGACAAAGCAATCAGCCCCAGCATTTT
CATTPPGQSNQPQHF
>many|TRBD1|TRBV14|TRBJ1-1
TGTGCCAGCAGCCTAAGGACAGGGGGTCGAACTGAAGCTTTCTTT
CASSLRTGGRTEAFF
>few|NA|TRBV15|TRBJ1-5
TGTGCCACCAGCAGAGTAGGAAGAGGGCAGCCCCAGCATTTT
CATSRVGRGQPQHF
>many|TRBD2|TRBV29-1|TRBJ2-2
TGCAGCGTTGGTCGGACTAGCGGGAGGACCGGGGAGCTGTTTTTT
CSVGRTSGRTGELFF
>NA|NA|TRBV7-2|TRBJ2-5
TGTGCCAGCAGCTTCTACGACGGGAATCAGCCCCAGTACTTC
CASSFYDGNQPQYF
>many|NA|TRBV19|TRBJ2-6
TGTGCCAGTTCCGGGCACTCTGGGGCCAACGTCCTGACTTTC
CASSGHSGANVLTF